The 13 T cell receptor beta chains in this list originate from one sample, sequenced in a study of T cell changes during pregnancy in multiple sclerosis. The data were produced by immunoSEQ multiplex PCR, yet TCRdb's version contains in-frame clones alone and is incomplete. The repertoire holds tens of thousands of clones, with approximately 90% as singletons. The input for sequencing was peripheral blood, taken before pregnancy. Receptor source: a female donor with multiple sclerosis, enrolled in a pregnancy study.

The CDR3 is CASSPPGASGNTIYF. CDR3 nucleotide sequence: TGTGCCAGCAGCCCCCCAGGCGCCTCTGGAAACACCATATATTTT. V and J are TRBV6-5 and TRBJ1-3; D unresolved. The CDR3 runs 15 residues. V lost 6 bases to trimming and J lost 0 bases, with 12 bases between them. CDR1 is MNHEY, CDR2 SVGAGI, per germline.

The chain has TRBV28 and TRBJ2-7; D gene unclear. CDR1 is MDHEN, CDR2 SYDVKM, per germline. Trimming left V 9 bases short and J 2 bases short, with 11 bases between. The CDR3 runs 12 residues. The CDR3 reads CARETETYEQYF. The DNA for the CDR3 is TGTGCCAGAGAGACTGAAACCTACGAGCAGTACTTC.

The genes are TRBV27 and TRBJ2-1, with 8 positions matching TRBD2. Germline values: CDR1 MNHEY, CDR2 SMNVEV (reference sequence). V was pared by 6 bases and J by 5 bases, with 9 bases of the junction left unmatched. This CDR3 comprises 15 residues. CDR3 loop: CASSYIAGRDNEQFF. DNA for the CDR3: TGTGCCAGCAGCTACATAGCGGGAAGGGACAATGAGCAGTTCTTC.

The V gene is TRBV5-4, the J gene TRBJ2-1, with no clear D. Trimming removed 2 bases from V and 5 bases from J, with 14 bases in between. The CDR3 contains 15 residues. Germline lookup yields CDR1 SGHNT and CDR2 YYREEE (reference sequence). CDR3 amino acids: CASSFRLAYNNEQFF. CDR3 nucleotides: TGTGCCAGCAGCTTCCGACTCGCTTACAACAATGAGCAGTTCTTC.

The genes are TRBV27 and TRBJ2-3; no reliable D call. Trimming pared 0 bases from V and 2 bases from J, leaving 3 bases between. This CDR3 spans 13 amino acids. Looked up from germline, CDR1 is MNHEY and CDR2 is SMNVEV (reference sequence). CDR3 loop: CASSLSITDTQYF. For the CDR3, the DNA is TGTGCCAGCAGTTTATCCATCACAGATACGCAGTATTTT.

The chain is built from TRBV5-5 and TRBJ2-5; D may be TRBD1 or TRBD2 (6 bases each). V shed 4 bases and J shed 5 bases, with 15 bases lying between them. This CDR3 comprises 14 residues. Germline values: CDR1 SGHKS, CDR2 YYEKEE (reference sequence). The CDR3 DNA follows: TGTGCCAGCAGCCTGGAGGGAAGGGGGGAGACCCAGTACTTC. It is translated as CASSLEGRGETQYF. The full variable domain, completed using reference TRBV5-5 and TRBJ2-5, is DAGVTQSPTHLIKTRGQQVTLRCSPISGHKSVSWYQQVLGQGPQFIFQYYEKEERGRGNFPDRFSARQFPNYSSELNVNALLLGDSALYLCASSLEGRGETQYFGPGTRLLVL.

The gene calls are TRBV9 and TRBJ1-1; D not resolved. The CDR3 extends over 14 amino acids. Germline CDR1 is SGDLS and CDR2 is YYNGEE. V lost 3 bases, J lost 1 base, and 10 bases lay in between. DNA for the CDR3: TGTGCCAGCAGCGCACGGGGAGAGAACACTGAAGCTTTCTTT. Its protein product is CASSARGENTEAFF.

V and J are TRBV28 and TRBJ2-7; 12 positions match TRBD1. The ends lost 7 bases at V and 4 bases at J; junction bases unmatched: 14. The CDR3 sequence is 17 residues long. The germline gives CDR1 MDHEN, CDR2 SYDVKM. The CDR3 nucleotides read TGTGCCAGCAAGGGACAGGGGGCGAAACAGTTCGGATACGAGCAGTACTTC. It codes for CASKGQGAKQFGYEQYF.

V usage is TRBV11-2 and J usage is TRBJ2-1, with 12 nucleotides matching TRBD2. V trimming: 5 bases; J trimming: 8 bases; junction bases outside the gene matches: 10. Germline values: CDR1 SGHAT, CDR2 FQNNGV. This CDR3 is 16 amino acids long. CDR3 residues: CASSHDLAGGRHEQFF. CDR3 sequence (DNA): TGTGCCAGCAGCCACGACCTAGCGGGAGGGCGGCATGAGCAGTTCTTC.

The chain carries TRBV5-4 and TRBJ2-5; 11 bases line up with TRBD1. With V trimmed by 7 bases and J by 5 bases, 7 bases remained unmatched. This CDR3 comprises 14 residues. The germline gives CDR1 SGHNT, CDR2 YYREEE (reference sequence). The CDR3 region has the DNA TGTGCCAGCGGGTCCGGGACAGGGGGTGAGACCCAGTACTTC. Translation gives CASGSGTGGETQYF.

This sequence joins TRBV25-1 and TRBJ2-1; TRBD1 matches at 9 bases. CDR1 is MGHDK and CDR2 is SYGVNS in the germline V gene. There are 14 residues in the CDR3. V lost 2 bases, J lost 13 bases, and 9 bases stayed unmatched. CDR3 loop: CASSEPGTGFIQFF. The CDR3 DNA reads TGTGCCAGCAGTGAACCGGGGACAGGGTTTATTCAGTTCTTC.

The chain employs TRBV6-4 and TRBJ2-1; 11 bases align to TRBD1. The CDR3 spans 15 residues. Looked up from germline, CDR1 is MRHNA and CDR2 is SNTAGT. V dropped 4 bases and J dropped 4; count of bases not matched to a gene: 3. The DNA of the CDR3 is TGTGCCAGCAGTGGGGGGACAGGGGGATACAATGAGCAGTTCTTC. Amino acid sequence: CASSGGTGGYNEQFF.

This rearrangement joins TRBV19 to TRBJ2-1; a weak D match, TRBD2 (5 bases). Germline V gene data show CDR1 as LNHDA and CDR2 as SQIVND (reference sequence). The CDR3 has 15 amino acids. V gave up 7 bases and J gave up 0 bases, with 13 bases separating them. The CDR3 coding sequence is TGTGCCAGTACCACAGCGGCGGGCTCCTACAATGAGCAGTTCTTC. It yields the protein CASTTAAGSYNEQFF.